The 2 T cell receptor beta chains given below trace back to one sample, sequenced in a study of PD-1 blockade in classical Hodgkin lymphoma. Described time point: cycle 4 day 1 (C4D1), after 5 to 7 weeks of nivolumab. Brentuximab vedotin exposure varied, and every patient relapsed after autologous stem cell transplantation. The assay was immunoSEQ multiplex PCR, and TCRdb's table has in-frame clones only and misses some. The table shows some 52,000 clones, with approximately 86% occurring only once. Sequencing was performed on peripheral blood mononuclear cells (PBMCs), taken before the fourth cycle of nivolumab. All receptors derive from a human donor with classical Hodgkin lymphoma.

The V and J genes are TRBV7-6 and TRBJ2-2; weak D call: TRBD2 (6 bases). Trimming took off 4 bases at V and 3 bases at J, with 15 bases between the two ends. Germline V lookup: CDR1 SGHVS, CDR2 FNYEAQ. CDR3 length: 16 amino acids. The CDR3 DNA sequence: TGTGCCAGCAGCTCGGGGACTCGCGGTTACACCGGGGAGCTGTTTTTT. Its protein product is CASSSGTRGYTGELFF.

The V and J genes are TRBV7-2 and TRBJ2-3; 8 nucleotides align to TRBD2. The V and J ends lost 4 bases and 7 bases, in that order; junction bases with no gene match: 10. The CDR3 consists of 15 residues. CDR1 is SGHTA and CDR2 is FQGNSA in the germline V gene. This chain's CDR3 is CASSYPGLGAHTQYF. The CDR3 DNA is TGTGCCAGCAGCTACCCGGGACTAGGGGCCCATACGCAGTATTTT. The entire variable domain, with the rest obtained from reference TRBV7-2 and TRBJ2-3, is as follows: GAGVSQSPSNKVTEKGKDVELRCDPISGHTALYWYRQSLGQGLEFLIYFQGNSAPDKSGLPSDRFSAERTGGSVSTLTIQRTQQEDSAVYLCASSYPGLGAHTQYFGPGTRLTVL.